A single sample gave rise to the 32 T cell receptor beta chains below, sequenced in a study of regulatory T cells in long-lasting Graves disease. Time point indicated: newly diagnosed GD, antithyroid drugs for less than 3 months. The TCR library used RNA extracted from PBMCs. Arm-PCR of CDR3 regions and iRepertoire HTBI primers were the basis on which TCR beta libraries were built. TCRdb independently ran MiXCR on the multiplex PCR reads; one entry per CDR3 protein. The sample lists about 350,000 distinct CDR3 sequences, roughly 16% occurring once. A further study also used this sample, focusing on T cells in Graves' hyperthyroidism and ophthalmopathy.

This material consisted of peripheral blood mononuclear cells (PBMCs), taken at new diagnosis, from a patient treated with antithyroid drugs. The receptors shown here come from a woman in her late teens or twenties with Graves disease.

About this clonotype itself: This sequence may be a read error, since a much larger clone differs from it by one base. This likely comes from a read error, as the CDR3 has no conserved phenylalanine or tryptophan at its end. The chain joins TRBV20-1 to TRBJ2-3, with TRBD2 matching over 12 bases. Germline-derived CDR1 and CDR2 are DFQATT and SNEGSKA (reference sequence). Losses at the gene ends were 1 base for V and 6 bases for J; bases not matched to a gene: 5. CDR3 length equals 15 residues. The DNA of the CDR3 is TGCAGTGCTAGAGGCCTAGCGGGGGGGAGTGATACGCAGTATCTT. This encodes CSARGLAGGSDTQYL.

This clonotype was observed a handful of times. V usage is TRBV18 and J usage is TRBJ2-2; D possibly corresponds to TRBD2 (6 bases). The CDR3 extends over 15 amino acids. The germline V gene encodes CDR1 KGHSH and CDR2 LQKENI. Between the trimmed V and J ends, which lost 3 bases and 0 bases, there was a span of 8 bases. The CDR3 nucleotides are TGTGCCAGCTCACCTGTAGCGGCGAACACCGGGGAGCTGTTTTTT. Residues: CASSPVAANTGELFF.

Points on this clonotype: A clone one base away is much larger, so this may be a read error. The chain combines TRBV3-1 with TRBJ1-2; 7 bases are a match to TRBD1. V shed 5 bases, J shed 4 bases, and the junction held 13 bases outside the gene matches. This CDR3 has 16 amino acids. Germline-derived CDR1 and CDR2 are LGHDT and YNNKEL (reference sequence). This CDR3 is CASSEVGGNNPYGYTF. The CDR3 DNA reads as TGTGCCAGCAGCGAAGTAGGGGGCAATAATCCCTATGGCTACACCTTC.

The genes are TRBV10-3 and TRBJ1-2; 7 bases are shared with TRBD1. Germline-derived CDR1 and CDR2 are ENHRY and SYGVKD. V dropped 2 bases and J dropped 4; count of bases not matched to a gene: 13. The CDR3 loop spans 17 amino acids. The CDR3 spells CAISEVEGAGYSYGYTF. DNA for the CDR3: TGTGCCATCAGTGAGGTGGAGGGGGCAGGTTATAGCTATGGCTACACCTTC.

The table lists this clonotype with a few counts. The chain is built from TRBV5-1 and TRBJ1-6; 8 bases fit TRBD1. V gave up 4 bases and J gave up 9 bases; unmatched junction bases: 6. The CDR3 is 14 residues long. Germline V lookup: CDR1 SGHRS, CDR2 YFSETQ. CDR3 sequence (DNA): TGCGCCAGCAGCACGTGGACAGGGAGTTCACCCCTCCACTTT. This encodes CASSTWTGSSPLHF. Looking up the rest from reference TRBV5-1 and TRBJ1-6 gives the full variable domain: KAGVTQTPRYLIKTRGQQVTLSCSPISGHRSVSWYQQTPGQGLQFLFEYFSETQRNKGNFPGRFSGRQFSNSRSEMNVSTLELGDSALYLCASSTWTGSSPLHFGNGTRLTVT.

Ten or more counts support this clonotype. V usage is TRBV5-6 and J usage is TRBJ2-5; D remains unclear. From germline, CDR1 is SGHDT and CDR2 YYEEEE. Trimming shortened V by 0 bases and J by 5 bases, and 8 bases separated the two germline ends. This CDR3 contains 13 residues. The CDR3 DNA reads TGTGCCAGCAGCTTGGTTAGTGAGGAGACCCAGTACTTC. Translation: CASSLVSEETQYF. Based on the CDR3 plus reference TRBV5-6 and TRBJ2-5, the full variable domain is DAGVTQSPTHLIKTRGQQVTLRCSPKSGHDTVSWYQQALGQGPQFIFQYYEEEERQRGNFPDRFSGHQFPNYSSELNVNALLLGDSALYLCASSLVSEETQYFGPGTRLLVL.

Only a few counts were recorded for this clonotype. This chain connects TRBV7-2 to TRBJ2-1; the match to TRBD2 covers 8 bases. J was trimmed by 9 bases and V by 1 base; bases with no gene match: 11. CDR3 length: 16 residues. Per the germline V gene, CDR1 is SGHTA and CDR2 is FQGNSA. CDR3 protein: CASSLEGLVGPSEQFF. The CDR3 DNA reads TGTGCCAGCAGCTTAGAGGGACTAGTAGGCCCCAGTGAGCAGTTCTTC.

Comments on this clonotype: A read error is the likely source, as a far larger clone sits one nucleotide away. The V call is TRBV28, the J call TRBJ2-7; 8 bases align to TRBD2. This CDR3 has 14 amino acids. CDR1 and CDR2 from the germline V gene are MDHEN and SYDVKM. Trimming at V came to 5 bases and at J to 7 bases, leaving 10 bases not matched to a gene. As DNA, the CDR3 is TGTGCCAGCAGTCTAGCGGGCCACTACAATGAGCAGTACTTC. Its translation is CASSLAGHYNEQYF. Combining the CDR3 with reference TRBV28 and TRBJ2-7 gives the whole variable domain DVKVTQSSRYLVKRTGEKVFLECVQDMDHENMFWYRQDPGLGLRLIYFSYDVKMKEKGDIPEGYSVSREKKERFSLILESASTNQTSMYLCASSLAGHYNEQYFGPGTRLTVT.

The chain employs TRBV6-1 and TRBJ2-1; tentatively, D is TRBD2 (6 bases). V lost 4 bases, J lost 5 bases, and 21 bases lay in between. Germline loops: CDR1 MNHNS, CDR2 SASEGT. The CDR3 consists of 17 residues. The CDR3 coding sequence is TGTGCCAGCAGTGGAAGGTCCTTGGGACTCTCTCACAATGAGCAGTTCTTC. This encodes CASSGRSLGLSHNEQFF.

V is TRBV5-1 and J is TRBJ2-5, with D uncertain. With 0 bases removed from V and 13 bases from J, the gap between germline ends came to 19 bases. CDR1 and CDR2 (germline): SGHRS, YFSETQ. The CDR3 length is 14 residues. For the CDR3, the DNA is TGCGCCAGCAGCTTGGAACTACACGTGGGGTCGGCGTACTTC. It is translated as CASSLELHVGSAYF.

At least ten counts were recorded for this clonotype. V gene TRBV6-2 or TRBV6-3 combines with J gene TRBJ1-5; D unclear. Germline lookup yields CDR1 MNHEY and CDR2 SVGEGT. V lost 7 bases, J lost 6 bases, and 22 bases lay in between. This CDR3 is 16 amino acids long. CDR3 bases: TGTGCCAGCACTCTTTCCCCCGCAGGCTCAAGTCAGCCCCAGCATTTT. Translating it yields CASTLSPAGSSQPQHF.

This clonotype was seen at least ten times. V gene TRBV12-3 or TRBV12-4 combines with J gene TRBJ2-2; 8 nucleotides align to TRBD2. The CDR3 sequence is 15 residues long. V lost 3 bases and J lost 6; bases outside the gene matches: 6. CDR3: CASSFGAGVPGELFF. The CDR3 region has the DNA TGTGCCAGCAGTTTCGGAGCGGGAGTCCCCGGGGAGCTGTTTTTT.

There are many counts of this clonotype. This chain uses TRBV2 with TRBJ2-7; TRBD2 might be the D (6 bases). Germline loops: CDR1 SNHLY, CDR2 FYNNEI. CDR3 length equals 16 residues. V shed 5 bases and J shed 0 bases, with 17 bases lying between them. CDR3 DNA: TGTGCCAGCAGTAGTACCCCGGGACTCTACTCCTACGAGCAGTACTTC. Residues: CASSSTPGLYSYEQYF.

This clonotype has a count of ten or more. This chain links TRBV28 with TRBJ1-5; D is perhaps TRBD1 (6 bases). The CDR3 has 15 amino acids. Trimming removed 5 bases at V and 2 bases at J, with 13 bases between. The germline CDR1 and CDR2 sequences are MDHEN and SYDVKM. The CDR3 spells CASSSSGAGNQPQHF. CDR3 nucleotides: TGTGCCAGCAGTAGTTCAGGGGCCGGCAATCAGCCCCAGCATTTT.

The rearrangement links TRBV2 to TRBJ1-4, with a possible D match to TRBD1 (5 bases). CDR3 length: 14 residues. CDR1 SNHLY and CDR2 FYNNEI come from the germline V gene. V was cut by 10 bases and J by 4 bases, with 16 bases left in between. CDR3 coding DNA: TGTGCCACCCTTGGGGGGGAACATAATGAAAAACTGTTTTTT. Translating gives CATLGGEHNEKLFF.

V usage is TRBV24-1 and J usage is TRBJ2-7; 9 nucleotides agree with TRBD1. Trimming removed 4 bases from V and 4 bases from J; junction bases left unmatched: 10. This CDR3 has 16 amino acids. Germline CDR1 is KGHDR and CDR2 is SFDVKD. Here the CDR3 DNA reads TGTGCCACCAGTGACCCGTCCGGGACAGGGAAATACGAGCAGTACTTC. Protein product: CATSDPSGTGKYEQYF.

This clonotype was seen repeatedly, ten times or more. The chain uses TRBV30 and TRBJ2-5; no clear D. CDR3 length equals 12 residues. The germline V and J ends were trimmed by 5 bases and 2 bases, with 9 bases remaining between them. CDR1 and CDR2 (germline): GTSNPN, SVGIG (reference sequence). The CDR3 sequence: CAWGGRQETQYF. CDR3 sequence (DNA): TGTGCCTGGGGCGGACGGCAAGAGACCCAGTACTTC. The full variable domain, completed using reference TRBV30 and TRBJ2-5, is SQTIHQWPATLVQPVGSPLSLECTVEGTSNPNLYWYRQAAGRGLQLLFYSVGIGQISSEVPQNLSASRPQDRQFILSSKKLLLSDSGFYLCAWGGRQETQYFGPGTRLLVL.

V gene TRBV30 combines with J gene TRBJ2-1; 9 positions agree with TRBD2. This CDR3 spans 15 amino acids. The V gene's germline CDR1 is GTSNPN and CDR2 SVGIG (reference sequence). J gave up 2 bases and V 3 bases, and 5 bases lay outside the gene matches. CDR3: CAWRREGLTYNEQFF. CDR3 bases: TGTGCCTGGAGGCGGGAGGGGCTAACCTACAATGAGCAGTTCTTC.

CDR3 in amino acids: CASSSDPGSHNEQFF. In DNA form, the CDR3 reads TGTGCCAGCAGCTCCGACCCGGGGTCCCACAATGAGCAGTTCTTC. This chain joins TRBV7-8 and TRBJ2-1; tentatively, D is TRBD2 (5 bases). Germline V gene data show CDR1 as SGHVS and CDR2 as FQNEAQ. The CDR3 sequence is 15 residues long. Deletions cut 4 bases from V and 5 bases from J, with 15 bases between.

This chain connects TRBV12-3 or TRBV12-4 to TRBJ2-7, with D hard to call. Trimming pared 1 base from V and 9 bases from J, leaving 10 bases between. The CDR3 loop spans 12 amino acids. The CDR3 bases are TGTGCCAGCAGTTTAGGCGTGAGTCTGCAGTACTTC. Its protein is CASSLGVSLQYF.

This clonotype appeared many times. The chain has TRBV6-1 and TRBJ2-7; D may correspond to TRBD1 or TRBD2 (5 bases each). The germline V gene has CDR1 MNHNS and CDR2 SASEGT. The CDR3 spans 14 residues. The V end was cut by 6 bases, the J end by 2 bases, with 14 bases between. As DNA, the CDR3 is TGTGCCAGCAGGGGGCTGGGGACCGCCTACGAGCAGTACTTC. Translating it yields CASRGLGTAYEQYF.

With respect to this clonotype: A far larger clone is one nucleotide away, so this likely arose from a read error. The V and J genes are TRBV11-1 and TRBJ2-1; 7 nucleotides agree with TRBD2. CDR1 and CDR2 from the germline V gene are SGHAT and FQDESV (reference sequence). With V trimmed by 3 bases and J by 9 bases, 5 bases remained unmatched. The CDR3 is 13 residues long. The CDR3 DNA follows: TGTGCCAGCAGCTTGTACGGGGAGGGTGAGCAGTTCTTC. It codes for CASSLYGEGEQFF.

In nucleotides, the CDR3 is TGTGCCAGCAGTACAGGGGGGGCTAATGAAAAACTGTTTTTT. Residues: CASSTGGANEKLFF. The chain has TRBV12-3 or TRBV12-4 and TRBJ1-4; 8 nucleotides agree with TRBD1. V lost 5 bases, J lost 3 bases, and 2 bases stayed unmatched. This CDR3 comprises 14 residues.

This clonotype was counted many times. The chain recombines TRBV11-1 with TRBJ2-1; D remains unclear. The V gene's germline CDR1 is SGHAT and CDR2 FQDESV (reference sequence). CDR3 length: 13 amino acids. Trimming took 5 bases from V and 9 from J, leaving 14 bases between them. The CDR3: CASSPPPFVEQFF. CDR3 coding DNA: TGTGCCAGCAGCCCCCCGCCGTTTGTTGAGCAGTTCTTC.

V usage is TRBV28 and J usage is TRBJ1-2, with 9 bases that match TRBD1. The V gene end was trimmed by 5 bases and the J gene end by 7 bases; junction bases not matched to a gene: 8. The germline gives CDR1 MDHEN, CDR2 SYDVKM. The CDR3 covers 14 residues. CDR3 residues: CASSGWGTGFGYTF. The DNA for the CDR3 is TGTGCCAGCAGTGGGTGGGGGACAGGGTTTGGCTACACCTTC.

This clonotype was recorded at least ten times. The V gene is TRBV5-1, the J gene TRBJ2-1; 9 nucleotides line up with TRBD1. Germline V gene lookup returns CDR1 SGHRS and CDR2 YFSETQ. V lost 4 bases, J lost 9 bases, and 5 bases stayed unmatched. The CDR3 consists of 13 residues. The CDR3 DNA is TGCGCCAGCAGCAGGGACAGGGCTAGTGAGCAGTTCTTC. It translates to CASSRDRASEQFF.

As concerns this clonotype: A much larger clone sits a single nucleotide away, making a read error possible. V gene TRBV5-1 combines with J gene TRBJ2-1, with D unresolved. The CDR3 length is 11 residues. With 5 bases removed from V and 8 bases from J, the gap between germline ends came to 8 bases. In germline, CDR1 is SGHRS, CDR2 YFSETQ. The CDR3: CASSVVDEQFF. The CDR3 DNA reads TGCGCCAGCAGTGTGGTCGATGAGCAGTTCTTC. Full variable domain (remainder filled in from reference TRBV5-1 and TRBJ2-1): KAGVTQTPRYLIKTRGQQVTLSCSPISGHRSVSWYQQTPGQGLQFLFEYFSETQRNKGNFPGRFSGRQFSNSRSEMNVSTLELGDSALYLCASSVVDEQFFGPGTRLTVL.

This clonotype was seen at least ten times. This chain uses TRBV6-5 with TRBJ2-5; 9 bases are shared with TRBD2. Germline CDR1 MNHEY, CDR2 SVGAGI. CDR3 length: 16 residues. After removal of 0 bases from V and 4 bases from J, the junction contained 6 bases not matched to a gene. The CDR3 DNA reads TGTGCCAGCAGTTACTCAGGCGGGGGGGCGATAGAGACCCAGTACTTC. It is translated as CASSYSGGGAIETQYF.

This clonotype has just a few counts. The rearrangement links TRBV6-1 to TRBJ1-3, with D maybe TRBD1 (5 bases). Germline assignment: CDR1 MNHNS and CDR2 SASEGT. V lost 6 bases and J lost 5, with 26 bases in between. This CDR3 region has 18 residues. The CDR3 sequence: CASSGRGRGIVTRNTIYF. DNA for the CDR3: TGTGCCAGCAGCGGGAGGGGACGTGGAATAGTAACGAGAAACACCATATATTTT.

There are a few counts of this clonotype. J is TRBJ1-1 and V is TRBV20-1; a weak D match, TRBD1 (5 bases). The V and J ends lost 4 bases and 4 bases respectively, with 16 bases between them. Looked up from germline, CDR1 is DFQATT and CDR2 is SNEGSKA (reference sequence). The length of the CDR3 is 14 residues. The CDR3: CSAKREGFGTEAFF. CDR3 DNA sequence: TGCAGTGCTAAGCGTGAGGGGTTTGGCACTGAAGCTTTCTTT.

The table lists this clonotype with many counts. The chain couples TRBV6-1 to TRBJ1-2, with 7 bases lining up with TRBD1. V lost 1 base and J lost 4; bases outside the gene matches: 3. The CDR3 is made up of 14 amino acids. Germline CDR1 MNHNS, CDR2 SASEGT. The CDR3 here is CASSEGTGSYGYTF. The CDR3 region has the DNA TGTGCCAGCAGTGAAGGGACAGGAAGCTATGGCTACACCTTC.

As concerns this clonotype: A read error is likely here: a far larger clone is one base away. The chain employs TRBV5-1 and TRBJ2-1, with D possibly being TRBD1 (6 bases). Germline V gene sequence: CDR1 SGHRS, CDR2 YFSETQ. The CDR3 is 14 amino acids. The ends were cut back, 4 bases at V and 10 bases at J, with 18 bases in the middle. The CDR3 sequence is CASSGDTASYEQFF. CDR3 nucleotide sequence: TGCGCCAGCAGCGGGGACACTGCCTCCTACGAGCAGTTCTTC.